This entry lists 28 T cell receptor beta chains sequenced from one sample in a study of T cell responses to AZD1222 COVID-19 vaccine. Profiling relied on immunoSEQ multiplex PCR, and the TCRdb table lists in-frame clones only, not all of them. In the table there are some 170,000 clones, 90% of which are singletons. This specimen was peripheral blood, taken 28 days after the second dose of the MenACWY control vaccine. The receptors derive from an adult who received the MenACWY meningococcal vaccine as a control.

The rearrangement links TRBV6-4 to TRBJ1-5; D is uncertain. The V and J ends lost 3 bases and 3 bases respectively, with 12 bases between them. There are 15 residues in the CDR3. Germline CDR1 reads MRHNA; CDR2 reads SNTAGT. The CDR3 loop is CASSEFFSYNQPQHF. The CDR3 DNA sequence: TGTGCCAGCAGTGAGTTCTTCTCTTACAATCAGCCCCAGCATTTT.

The V gene is TRBV4-1, the J gene TRBJ2-7; D perhaps matches TRBD2 (5 bases). CDR3 length: 12 amino acids. Between the trimmed V and J ends, which lost 0 bases and 7 bases, there was a span of 7 bases. CDR1 is MGHRA, CDR2 YSYEKL, per germline. Here the CDR3 reads CASSQDRREQYF. CDR3 DNA: TGCGCCAGCAGCCAAGATAGGAGGGAGCAGTACTTC.

The V and J genes are TRBV5-4 and TRBJ2-6; the match to TRBD1 covers 8 bases. V dropped 1 base and J dropped 0; count of bases not matched to a gene: 0. Germline V lookup: CDR1 SGHNT, CDR2 YYREEE (reference sequence). This CDR3 is built from 16 residues. In DNA form, the CDR3 reads TGTGCCAGCAGCTTGACAGGGGGCTCTGGGGCCAACGTCCTGACTTTC. Translating it yields CASSLTGGSGANVLTF. The whole variable domain, remainder taken from reference TRBV5-4 and TRBJ2-6, is ETGVTQSPTHLIKTRGQQVTLRCSSQSGHNTVSWYQQALGQGPQFIFQYYREEENGRGNFPPRFSGLQFPNYSSELNVNALELDDSALYLCASSLTGGSGANVLTFGAGSRLTVL.

The chain combines TRBV28 with TRBJ1-5, with TRBD1 matching 7 bases. The V gene end was trimmed by 5 bases and the J gene end by 2 bases; junction bases not matched to a gene: 9. The CDR3 totals 16 residues. The germline V gene has CDR1 MDHEN and CDR2 SYDVKM. As DNA, the CDR3 is TGTGCCAGCAGTCACTCGAACAGGGGTGGCAATCAGCCCCAGCATTTT. Encoded protein: CASSHSNRGGNQPQHF.

The chain joins TRBV27 to TRBJ2-1; the match to TRBD2 covers 10 bases. The V gene end was trimmed by 3 bases and the J gene end by 7 bases; junction bases not matched to a gene: 6. The CDR3 runs to 15 residues. Germline V CDR1 and CDR2: MNHEY, SMNVEV (reference sequence). CDR3 nucleotide sequence: TGTGCCAGCAGTTTTGGTCTAGCGGGAGTTAATGAGCAGTTCTTC. Translation: CASSFGLAGVNEQFF.

The chain joins TRBV7-9 to TRBJ2-2; 7 bases match TRBD2. CDR1 and CDR2 (germline): SEHNR, FQNEAQ (reference sequence). V lost 1 base and J lost 6; bases outside the gene matches: 8. The CDR3 runs 16 residues. The CDR3 DNA follows: TGTGCCAGCAGCTTAGTTACAAACCGGGGGGCCGGGGAGCTGTTTTTT. Its protein product is CASSLVTNRGAGELFF.

The V call is TRBV5-1, the J call TRBJ2-3, with 10 bases matching TRBD2. Trimming cost V 0 bases and J 6 bases; bases outside gene matches: 16. CDR1 SGHRS and CDR2 YFSETQ come from the germline V gene. The CDR3 loop spans 19 amino acids. CDR3 loop: CASSLESRGASGSGDTQYF. The CDR3 bases are TGCGCCAGCAGCTTGGAGAGCCGAGGGGCTAGCGGGAGTGGGGATACGCAGTATTTT.

The chain uses TRBV27 and TRBJ2-3; tentatively, D is TRBD2 (5 bases). V dropped 3 bases and J dropped 9 bases, with 16 bases sitting between them. This CDR3 spans 14 amino acids. Germline CDR1 and CDR2: MNHEY and SMNVEV (reference sequence). The chain's CDR3 is CASSLEAAAGTQYF. The CDR3 DNA reads TGTGCCAGCAGTTTGGAAGCGGCGGCAGGCACGCAGTATTTT.

The chain joins TRBV6-5 to TRBJ1-2; perhaps TRBD1 as D (6 bases). Between the trimmed V and J ends, which lost 9 bases and 1 base, there was a span of 15 bases. Per germline, CDR1 MNHEY and CDR2 SVGAGI. This CDR3 is built from 14 residues. The CDR3 protein is CASTNRDLNYGYTF. The DNA of the CDR3 is TGTGCCAGTACCAACAGGGATCTTAACTATGGCTACACCTTC.

The rearrangement links TRBV24-1 to TRBJ2-3; 8 nucleotides line up with TRBD1. Germline-derived CDR1 and CDR2 are KGHDR and SFDVKD. Germline trimming cut 3 bases from V and 2 bases from J; bases unmatched to any gene: 6. The CDR3 length is 16 residues. The CDR3 loop is CATSDRTGTNTDTQYF. The CDR3 nucleotides are TGTGCCACCAGTGATAGGACAGGGACCAACACAGATACGCAGTATTTT.

This chain uses TRBV9 with TRBJ2-7; 12 bases are a match to TRBD1. Germline CDR1 SGDLS, CDR2 YYNGEE. The CDR3 consists of 16 residues. With 3 bases clipped from V and 5 bases from J, the junction kept 9 bases outside the gene matches. CDR3 region: CASSALGTGGMNEQYF. The CDR3 bases are TGTGCCAGCAGCGCGCTCGGGACAGGGGGCATGAACGAGCAGTACTTC.

The chain has TRBV6-5 and TRBJ2-1; 12 positions match TRBD2. The CDR3 is made up of 15 amino acids. V shed 6 bases, J shed 7 bases, and the junction held 7 bases outside the gene matches. Germline values: CDR1 MNHEY, CDR2 SVGAGI. The chain's CDR3 is CASRRSGLAGNEQFF. The CDR3 nucleotides are TGTGCCAGCAGGCGAAGCGGACTAGCGGGGAATGAGCAGTTCTTC.

This clone was seen a single time. This rearrangement joins TRBV19 to TRBJ2-7; 7 bases line up with TRBD2. Germline V CDR1 and CDR2: LNHDA, SQIVND (reference sequence). The ends lost 5 bases at V and 2 bases at J; junction bases unmatched: 6. The CDR3 totals 14 residues. CDR3 region: CASSFSGPAYEQYF. The CDR3, as DNA: TGTGCCAGTAGTTTTAGCGGGCCTGCCTACGAGCAGTACTTC.

The J gene is TRBJ1-1, the V gene TRBV27, with 7 bases matching TRBD1. V shed 4 bases, J shed 1 base, and the junction held 6 bases outside the gene matches. CDR1 is MNHEY and CDR2 is SMNVEV in the germline V gene (reference sequence). This CDR3 is 15 amino acids long. CDR3 coding DNA: TGTGCCAGCAGTTGGGAGGGGGCGGCGAACACTGAAGCTTTCTTT. Residues: CASSWEGAANTEAFF.

This clone was seen just once. The V and J genes are TRBV6-5 and TRBJ2-7, with D uncertain. The CDR3 length is 16 residues. Germline lookup yields CDR1 MNHEY and CDR2 SVGAGI. V shed 0 bases and J shed 2 bases, with 14 bases lying between them. The CDR3 region has the DNA TGTGCCAGCAGTTACTCGGGCCAGGCCGCTACCTACGAGCAGTACTTC. This gives the protein CASSYSGQAATYEQYF.

This clone was detected once. The V and J genes are TRBV7-9 and TRBJ1-4; no reliable D call. The germline V gene has CDR1 SEHNR and CDR2 FQNEAQ (reference sequence). V dropped 1 base and J dropped 7 bases, with 13 bases sitting between them. The CDR3 totals 15 residues. CDR3 region: CASSLGAVSGEKLFF. CDR3 nucleotide sequence: TGTGCCAGCAGCTTAGGGGCAGTGTCGGGTGAAAAACTGTTTTTT.

The rearrangement joins TRBV5-1 to TRBJ1-1, with 9 bases that match TRBD1. This CDR3 contains 15 residues. J lost 3 bases, V lost 4 bases, and 7 bases had no gene match. Germline V gives CDR1 SGHRS, CDR2 YFSETQ. The CDR3 reads CASSPWTGEYTEAFF. In DNA form, the CDR3 reads TGCGCCAGCAGCCCATGGACAGGGGAATACACTGAAGCTTTCTTT. Filled out from reference TRBV5-1 and TRBJ1-1, the complete variable domain reads KAGVTQTPRYLIKTRGQQVTLSCSPISGHRSVSWYQQTPGQGLQFLFEYFSETQRNKGNFPGRFSGRQFSNSRSEMNVSTLELGDSALYLCASSPWTGEYTEAFFGQGTRLTVV.

The rearrangement links TRBV4-1 to TRBJ2-2; D call uncertain. The CDR3 sequence is 15 residues long. V dropped 1 base and J dropped 4 bases, with 10 bases sitting between them. Germline CDR1 reads MGHRA; CDR2 reads YSYEKL. The CDR3: CASSQVGQFTGELFF. The CDR3 nucleotides read TGCGCCAGCAGCCAAGTAGGCCAGTTCACCGGGGAGCTGTTTTTT.

The CDR3, as DNA: TGTGCCAGCAGCCCCTCGGGAGGGTCGAGGACCGAGCAGTACTTC. Protein sequence: CASSPSGGSRTEQYF. V usage is TRBV7-2 and J usage is TRBJ2-7, with TRBD2 identical over 8 bases. CDR1 and CDR2 from the germline V gene are SGHTA and FQGNSA. Losses at the gene ends were 5 bases for V and 6 bases for J; bases not matched to a gene: 12. This CDR3 comprises 15 residues.

V usage is TRBV20-1 and J usage is TRBJ1-1; possible D gene TRBD1, 6 bases. V lost 5 bases and J lost 10, with 14 bases in between. This CDR3 has 11 residues. Germline V lookup: CDR1 DFQATT, CDR2 SNEGSKA (reference sequence). This CDR3 reads CSALGGALAFF. As DNA, the CDR3 is TGCAGTGCTCTGGGGGGGGCGCTAGCTTTCTTT.

The gene calls are TRBV7-8 and TRBJ2-5; D possibly corresponds to TRBD1 (5 bases). The CDR3 totals 18 residues. V was trimmed by 5 bases and J by 3 bases, leaving 25 bases between them. Germline lookup yields CDR1 SGHVS and CDR2 FQNEAQ. CDR3 residues: CASSPRVPLGQKKETQYF. The CDR3 DNA is TGTGCCAGCAGCCCAAGGGTGCCTTTGGGGCAGAAGAAAGAGACCCAGTACTTC.

CDR3 sequence (DNA): TGCGCCAGCAGCTTCGTCAGGGACGAGCAGTACTTC. Its translation: CASSFVRDEQYF. The chain employs TRBV5-1 and TRBJ2-7, with a weak D call TRBD1 (5 bases). This CDR3 is 12 amino acids long. Germline loops: CDR1 SGHRS, CDR2 YFSETQ. V gave up 2 bases and J gave up 5 bases, with 8 bases separating them.

The chain carries TRBV7-9 and TRBJ1-2; TRBD1 matches at 8 bases. The CDR3 covers 14 residues. After removal of 1 base from V and 8 bases from J, the junction contained 6 bases not matched to a gene. Germline assignment: CDR1 SEHNR and CDR2 FQNEAQ (reference sequence). CDR3: CASSLEQGVGGYTF. The CDR3 DNA is TGTGCCAGCAGCTTAGAACAGGGGGTAGGAGGCTACACCTTC.

Only one count was recorded for this clone. The chain couples TRBV7-2 to TRBJ2-5; a possible D gene is TRBD2 (7 bases). The V end was cut by 0 bases, the J end by 2 bases, with 13 bases between. The CDR3 totals 16 residues. Germline V gene sequence: CDR1 SGHTA, CDR2 FQGNSA. The CDR3 region has the DNA TGTGCCAGCAGCTTAGCATGGGGAGGGGGACAAGAGACCCAGTACTTC. Encoded protein: CASSLAWGGGQETQYF.

V is TRBV7-8 and J is TRBJ1-5; maybe TRBD1 (5 bases). The CDR3 runs to 16 residues. Germline-derived CDR1 and CDR2 are SGHVS and FQNEAQ. V was trimmed by 5 bases and J by 5 bases, leaving 19 bases between them. The chain's CDR3 is CASSQRQLGPYQPQHF. The CDR3 DNA sequence: TGTGCCAGCAGCCAAAGACAGTTAGGGCCTTATCAGCCCCAGCATTTT.

The chain uses TRBV7-2 and TRBJ2-7, with 10 positions matching TRBD1. The V and J ends lost 6 bases and 3 bases, in that order; junction bases with no gene match: 5. CDR1 is SGHTA, CDR2 FQGNSA, per germline. The CDR3 has 14 amino acids. CDR3 DNA: TGTGCCAGCAGTTGGGACAGGGGTTACTACGAGCAGTACTTC. Protein product: CASSWDRGYYEQYF.

This sequence joins TRBV15 and TRBJ1-5; 7 bases are shared with TRBD1. With V trimmed by 1 base and J by 3 bases, 3 bases remained unmatched. CDR3 size: 15 residues. Looked up from germline, CDR1 is LNHNV and CDR2 is YYDKDF (reference sequence). CDR3 DNA sequence: TGTGCCACCAGCAGAGCACAGGGGATCAATCAGCCCCAGCATTTT. Its translation is CATSRAQGINQPQHF.

The chain uses TRBV4-1 and TRBJ1-3; D gene unclear. Trimming took off 0 bases at V and 1 base at J, with 7 bases between the two ends. CDR1 and CDR2 from the germline V gene are MGHRA and YSYEKL. This CDR3 contains 15 residues. The CDR3 loop is CASSQEAVSGNTIYF. The CDR3 DNA reads TGCGCCAGCAGCCAAGAAGCTGTTTCTGGAAACACCATATATTTT.